This record covers a single T cell receptor (beta chain). This sample was taken from a study of cytomegalovirus exposure and HLA in healthy donors. Turning to the study itself: The roughly 120 validation repertoires, a later analysis reported, used the same platform as the approximately 670 repertoires from the first cohort.

This CDR3 region has 15 residues. J gave up 8 bases and V 3 bases, and 7 bases lay outside the gene matches. The germline CDR1 and CDR2 sequences are LGHNA and YSLEER. The assay was immunoSEQ multiplex PCR, and TCRdb's table has in-frame clones only and misses some. The table lists 65,000 to 80,000 clones, approximately 94% of them singletons, with approximately 3.3% in the top ten. Sequencing was carried out using PBMCs. V and J are TRBV4-3 and TRBJ2-1, with 10 bases matching TRBD1. This receptor was obtained from a woman between 18 and 30 years old in good health and CMV-seropositive. The CDR3 reads CASSHSGTGVYEQFF. As DNA, the CDR3 is TGCGCCAGCAGCCATTCCGGGACAGGGGTGTATGAGCAGTTCTTC.